The sequence of this TCR beta chain was determined in a study of beta chain features in type 1 diabetes. General observations from the study: All four CD4+ subsets from Type 1 diabetes patients carried moderately but significantly shorter TCRB CDR3s.

CDR1 is SGHTA, CDR2 FQGNSA, per germline. J gave up 1 base and V 3 bases, and 7 bases lay outside the gene matches. The CDR3 is 16 residues long. The whole isolated RNA underwent reverse transcription, so sequencing captured expressed TCRB transcripts. Sequencing used immunoSEQ multiplex PCR; TCRdb keeps in-frame clones, though not all of them. The data hold hundreds of thousands of clones, with 13% observed a single time. A heparinised blood draw that averaged around 0.12 L was obtained once from each donor. In this sample, this clone turned up a few times. The antigen is undetermined. The material sequenced was naive CD4+ T cells from blood. The TCR sequence derives from a man between 18 and 35 years old with type 1 diabetes. This chain uses TRBV7-2 with TRBJ2-5; TRBD2 agrees at 8 bases. CDR3 nucleotides: TGTGCCAGCAGCTTCCATAGCGGGGCGATCCAAGAGACCCAGTACTTC. Its translation is CASSFHSGAIQETQYF.